The 3 T cell receptor beta chains given below trace back to one sample, sequenced in a study of blood T cell repertoires in COVID-19. Assay: immunoSEQ multiplex PCR; the TCRdb copy retains only in-frame clones and omits some. The sample contains about 240,000 clones, roughly 90% of which appear only once. The sequencing input was peripheral blood. These receptor sequences come from a man aged 55-75 years who had recovered from COVID-19.

This clone was seen ten or more times. The chain has TRBV2 and TRBJ1-4, with 7 bases lining up with TRBD1. The V gene end was trimmed by 5 bases and the J gene end by 2 bases; junction bases not matched to a gene: 14. The germline V gene has CDR1 SNHLY and CDR2 FYNNEI. This CDR3 has 18 residues. CDR3 amino acids: CASSIRGIRVGTNEKLFF. The CDR3 region has the DNA TGTGCCAGCAGTATCAGGGGGATACGGGTCGGGACTAATGAAAAACTGTTTTTT.

This rearrangement joins TRBV28 to TRBJ1-2; 7 bases map to TRBD1. The V gene end was trimmed by 3 bases and the J gene end by 0 bases; junction bases not matched to a gene: 4. The CDR3 length is 15 residues. CDR1 is MDHEN and CDR2 is SYDVKM in the germline V gene. The CDR3 loop reads CASSFYGQANYGYTF. CDR3 sequence (DNA): TGTGCCAGCAGTTTTTACGGACAGGCTAACTATGGCTACACCTTC.

As DNA, the CDR3 is TGTGCCAGCAGCTTGAGAGTCGGCAGGGGGGTCCAAGAGACCCAGTACTTC. It is translated as CASSLRVGRGVQETQYF. The gene calls are TRBV7-9 and TRBJ2-5; possibly TRBD1 for D (7 bases). V dropped 3 bases and J dropped 1 base, with 18 bases sitting between them. The germline CDR1 and CDR2 sequences are SEHNR and FQNEAQ (reference sequence). The CDR3 contains 17 residues.